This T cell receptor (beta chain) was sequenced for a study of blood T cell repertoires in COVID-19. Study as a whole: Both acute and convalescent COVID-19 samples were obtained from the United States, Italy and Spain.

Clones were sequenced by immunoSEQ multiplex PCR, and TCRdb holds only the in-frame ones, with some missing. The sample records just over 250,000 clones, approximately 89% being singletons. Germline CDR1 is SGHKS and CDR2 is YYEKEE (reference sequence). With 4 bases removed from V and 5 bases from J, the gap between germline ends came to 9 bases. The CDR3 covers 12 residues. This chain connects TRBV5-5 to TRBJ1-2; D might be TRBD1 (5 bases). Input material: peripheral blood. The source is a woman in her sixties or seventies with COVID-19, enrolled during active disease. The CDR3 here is CASSNGGYGYTF. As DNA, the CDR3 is TGTGCCAGCAGCAACGGGGGATATGGCTACACCTTC.